This T cell receptor beta chain was recovered during a study of memory CD4+ T cells and cytomegalovirus serostatus. Background on the study: Donors were healthy Belgian adults, several CMV seropositive and roughly 25 seronegative.

The sort gate was single viable CD3+CD4+CD8-CD45RO+ cells for memory CD4+ T cells. Profiling relied on immunoSEQ multiplex PCR, and the TCRdb table lists in-frame clones only, not all of them. The sample has tens of thousands of clones; approximately 80% are singletons. Study findings and constraints: Suggested: most of the CMV-linked TCR signature lies in CD4+ memory cells. Of 150 to 200 reported CMV TCRbeta sequences, 67 were found in memory CD4+ repertoires.

Notes on this clone: The target antigen is unknown.

V gave up 5 bases and J gave up 0 bases, with 10 bases separating them. CDR1 is MNHNS and CDR2 is SASEGT in the germline V gene. CDR3 length: 14 amino acids. The rearrangement links TRBV6-1 to TRBJ1-1; the D is unclear. This TCR came from an adult in good health and CMV-seronegative. Specimen: memory CD4+ T cells from blood. In DNA, the CDR3 is TGTGCCAGCAGTATAGAACACTTGAACACTGAAGCTTTCTTT. The encoded protein is CASSIEHLNTEAFF.